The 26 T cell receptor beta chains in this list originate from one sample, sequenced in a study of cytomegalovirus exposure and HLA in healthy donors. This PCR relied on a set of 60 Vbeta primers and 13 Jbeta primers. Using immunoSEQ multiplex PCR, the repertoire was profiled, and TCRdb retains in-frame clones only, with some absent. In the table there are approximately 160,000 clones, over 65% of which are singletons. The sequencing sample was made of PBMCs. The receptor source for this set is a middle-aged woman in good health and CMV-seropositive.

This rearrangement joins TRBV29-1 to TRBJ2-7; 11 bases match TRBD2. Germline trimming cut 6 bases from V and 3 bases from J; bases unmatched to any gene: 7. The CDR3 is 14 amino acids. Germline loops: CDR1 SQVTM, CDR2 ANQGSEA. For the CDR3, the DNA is TGCAGCGTATCCGGGACTAGCGGTCACTACGAGCAGTACTTC. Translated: CSVSGTSGHYEQYF.

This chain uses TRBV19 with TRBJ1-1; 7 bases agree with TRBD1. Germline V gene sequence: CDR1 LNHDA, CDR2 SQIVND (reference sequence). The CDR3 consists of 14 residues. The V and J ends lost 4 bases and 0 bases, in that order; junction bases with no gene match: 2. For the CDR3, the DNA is TGTGCCAGTAGTACGGACAGGCTGAACACTGAAGCTTTCTTT. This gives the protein CASSTDRLNTEAFF.

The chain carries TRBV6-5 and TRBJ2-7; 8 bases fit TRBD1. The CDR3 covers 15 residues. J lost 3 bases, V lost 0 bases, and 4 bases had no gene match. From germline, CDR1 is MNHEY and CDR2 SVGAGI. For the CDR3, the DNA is TGTGCCAGCAGTTACTCGGGACAGGATTACTACGAGCAGTACTTC. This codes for CASSYSGQDYYEQYF.

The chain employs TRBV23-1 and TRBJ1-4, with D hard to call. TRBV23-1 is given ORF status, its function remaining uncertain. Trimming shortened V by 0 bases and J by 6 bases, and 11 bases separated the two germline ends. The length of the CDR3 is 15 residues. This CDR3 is CASSQSRQWDEKLFF. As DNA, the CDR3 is TGCGCCAGCAGTCAATCGCGGCAGTGGGATGAAAAACTGTTTTTT.

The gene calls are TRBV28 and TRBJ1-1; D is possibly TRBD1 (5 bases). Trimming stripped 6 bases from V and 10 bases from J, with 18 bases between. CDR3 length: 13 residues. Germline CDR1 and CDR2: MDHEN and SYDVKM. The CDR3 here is CASSSDSLMVAFF. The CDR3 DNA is TGTGCCAGCAGCTCCGACAGTCTCATGGTAGCTTTCTTT.

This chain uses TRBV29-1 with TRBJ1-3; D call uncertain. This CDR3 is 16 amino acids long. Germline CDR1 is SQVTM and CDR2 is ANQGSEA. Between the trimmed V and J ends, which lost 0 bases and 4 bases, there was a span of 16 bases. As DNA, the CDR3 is TGCAGCGTTGAAGATGGGGTCGGCGGGATAGGAAACACCATATATTTT. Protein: CSVEDGVGGIGNTIYF.

The DNA of the CDR3 is TGTGCCACCAGCAGGGACCGGACAGGGGCCAACCAAGAGACCCAGTACTTC. Translated, it gives CATSRDRTGANQETQYF. This chain uses TRBV15 with TRBJ2-5, with 9 bases aligning to TRBD1. Germline V lookup: CDR1 LNHNV, CDR2 YYDKDF (reference sequence). V lost 3 bases to trimming and J lost 0 bases; unmatched junction nucleotides: 8. The CDR3 has 17 residues.

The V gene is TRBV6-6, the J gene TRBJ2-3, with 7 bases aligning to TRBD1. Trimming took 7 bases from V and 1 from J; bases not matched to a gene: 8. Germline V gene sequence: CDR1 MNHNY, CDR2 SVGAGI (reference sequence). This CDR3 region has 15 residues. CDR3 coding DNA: TGTGCCAGCAACCCGGACAGGATGGGCACAGATACGCAGTATTTT. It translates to CASNPDRMGTDTQYF.

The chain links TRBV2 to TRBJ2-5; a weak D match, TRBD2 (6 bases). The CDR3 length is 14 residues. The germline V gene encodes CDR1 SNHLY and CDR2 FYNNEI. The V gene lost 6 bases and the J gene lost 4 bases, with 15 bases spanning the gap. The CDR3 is CASSFRLGVETQYF. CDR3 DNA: TGTGCCAGCAGCTTCAGACTAGGAGTAGAGACCCAGTACTTC. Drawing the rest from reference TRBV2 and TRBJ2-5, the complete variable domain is EPEVTQTPSHQVTQMGQEVILRCVPISNHLYFYWYRQILGQKVEFLVSFYNNEISEKSEIFDDQFSVERPDGSNFTLKIRSTKLEDSAMYFCASSFRLGVETQYFGPGTRLLVL.

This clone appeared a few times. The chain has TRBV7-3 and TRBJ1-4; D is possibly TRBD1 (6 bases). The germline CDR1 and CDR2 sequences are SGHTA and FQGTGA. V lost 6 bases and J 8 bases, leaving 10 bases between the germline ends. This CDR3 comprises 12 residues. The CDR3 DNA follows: TGTGCCAGCAGGGGGGCTGAAGAAAAACTGTTTTTT. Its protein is CASRGAEEKLFF.

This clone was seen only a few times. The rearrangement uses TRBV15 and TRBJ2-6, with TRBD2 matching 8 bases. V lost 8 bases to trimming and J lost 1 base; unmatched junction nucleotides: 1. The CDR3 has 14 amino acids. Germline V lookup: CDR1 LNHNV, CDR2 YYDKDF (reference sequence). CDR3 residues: CATQRGSGANVLTF. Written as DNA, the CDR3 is TGTGCCACCCAGCGGGGGTCTGGGGCCAACGTCCTGACTTTC.

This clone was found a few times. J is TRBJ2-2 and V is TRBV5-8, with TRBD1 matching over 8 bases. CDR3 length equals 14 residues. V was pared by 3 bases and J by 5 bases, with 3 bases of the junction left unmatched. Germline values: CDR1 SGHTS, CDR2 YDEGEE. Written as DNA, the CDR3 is TGTGCCAGCAGCTCGGGACAGGCTACCGGGGAGCTGTTTTTT. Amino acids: CASSSGQATGELFF. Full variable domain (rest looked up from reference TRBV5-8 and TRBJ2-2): EAGVTQSPTHLIKTRGQQATLRCSPISGHTSVYWYQQALGLGLQFLLWYDEGEERNRGNFPPRFSGRQFPNYSSELNVNALELEDSALYLCASSSGQATGELFFGEGSRLTVL.

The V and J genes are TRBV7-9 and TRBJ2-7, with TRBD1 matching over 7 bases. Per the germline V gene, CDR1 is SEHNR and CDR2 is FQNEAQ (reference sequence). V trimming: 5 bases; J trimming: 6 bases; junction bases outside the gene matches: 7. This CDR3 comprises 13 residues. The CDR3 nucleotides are TGTGCCAGCAGCACCACCGGGACAGCCGAGCAGTACTTC. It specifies CASSTTGTAEQYF.

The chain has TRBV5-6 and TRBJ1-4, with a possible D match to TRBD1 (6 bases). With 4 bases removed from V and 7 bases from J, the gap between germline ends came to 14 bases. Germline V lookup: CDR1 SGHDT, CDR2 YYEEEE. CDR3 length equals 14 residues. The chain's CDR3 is CASSTTGLGEKLFF. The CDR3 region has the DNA TGTGCCAGCAGCACTACAGGGTTGGGTGAAAAACTGTTTTTT.

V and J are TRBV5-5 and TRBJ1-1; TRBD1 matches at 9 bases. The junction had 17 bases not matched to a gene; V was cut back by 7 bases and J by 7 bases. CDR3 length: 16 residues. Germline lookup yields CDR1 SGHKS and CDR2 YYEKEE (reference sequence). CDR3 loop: CASLRFRGQGVDEAFF. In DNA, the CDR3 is TGTGCCAGCTTGCGGTTTAGGGGACAGGGTGTTGATGAAGCTTTCTTT.

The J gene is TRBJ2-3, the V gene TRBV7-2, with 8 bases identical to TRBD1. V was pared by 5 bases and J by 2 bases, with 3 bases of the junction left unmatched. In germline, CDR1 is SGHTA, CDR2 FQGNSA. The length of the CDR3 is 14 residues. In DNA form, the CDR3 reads TGTGCCAGCAGCAACAGGGGGTTCACAGATACGCAGTATTTT. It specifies CASSNRGFTDTQYF.

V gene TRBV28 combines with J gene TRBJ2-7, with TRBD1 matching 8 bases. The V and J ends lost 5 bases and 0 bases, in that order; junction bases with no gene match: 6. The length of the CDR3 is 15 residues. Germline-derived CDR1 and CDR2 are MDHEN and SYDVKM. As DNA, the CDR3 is TGTGCCAGCAGTCTGACAGGGGAGTTCTCCTACGAGCAGTACTTC. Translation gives CASSLTGEFSYEQYF.

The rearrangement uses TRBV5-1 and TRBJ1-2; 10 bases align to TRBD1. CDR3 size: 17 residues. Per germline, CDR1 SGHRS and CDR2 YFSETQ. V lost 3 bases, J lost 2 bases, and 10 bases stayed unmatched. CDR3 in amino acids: CASSSRTGGFENYGYTF. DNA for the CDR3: TGCGCCAGCAGCTCGAGGACAGGGGGATTTGAGAACTATGGCTACACCTTC.

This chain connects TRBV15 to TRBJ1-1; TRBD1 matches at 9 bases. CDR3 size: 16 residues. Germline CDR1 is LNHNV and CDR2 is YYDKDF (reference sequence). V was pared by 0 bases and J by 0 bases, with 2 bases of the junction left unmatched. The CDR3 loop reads CATSREQGAMNTEAFF. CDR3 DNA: TGTGCCACCAGCAGAGAACAGGGGGCCATGAACACTGAAGCTTTCTTT.

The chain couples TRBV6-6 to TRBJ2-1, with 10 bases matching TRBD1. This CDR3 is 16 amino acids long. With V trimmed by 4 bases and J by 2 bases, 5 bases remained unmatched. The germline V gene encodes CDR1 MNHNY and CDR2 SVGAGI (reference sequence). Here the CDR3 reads CASSSGQGGAYNEQFF. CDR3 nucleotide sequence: TGTGCCAGCAGTTCAGGACAGGGGGGCGCCTACAATGAGCAGTTCTTC.

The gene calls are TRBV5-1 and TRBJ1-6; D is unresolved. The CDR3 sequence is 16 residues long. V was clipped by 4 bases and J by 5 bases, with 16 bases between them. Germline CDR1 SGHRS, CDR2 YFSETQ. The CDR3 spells CASSPRFGSDNSPLHF. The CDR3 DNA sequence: TGCGCCAGCAGCCCCCGTTTCGGGAGTGATAATTCACCCCTCCACTTT.

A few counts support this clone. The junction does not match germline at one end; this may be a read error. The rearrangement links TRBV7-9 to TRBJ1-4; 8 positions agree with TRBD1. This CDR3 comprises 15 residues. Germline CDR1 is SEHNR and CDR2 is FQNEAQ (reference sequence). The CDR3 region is CSSSTQGARDEKLFF. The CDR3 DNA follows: TGTTCCAGCAGCACTCAGGGGGCGCGGGATGAAAAACTGTTTTTT. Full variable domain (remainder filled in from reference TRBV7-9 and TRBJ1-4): DTGVSQNPRHKITKRGQNVTFRCDPISEHNRLYWYRQTLGQGPEFLTYFQNEAQLEKSRLLSDRFSAERPKGSFSTLEIQRTEQGDSAMYLCSSSTQGARDEKLFFGSGTQLSVL.

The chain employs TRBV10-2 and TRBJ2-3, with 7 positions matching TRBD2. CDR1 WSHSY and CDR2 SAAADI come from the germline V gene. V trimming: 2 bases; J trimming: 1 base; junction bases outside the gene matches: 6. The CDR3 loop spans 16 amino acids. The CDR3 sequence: CASSEQRGGGTDTQYF. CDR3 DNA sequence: TGCGCCAGCAGTGAGCAACGCGGGGGAGGCACAGATACGCAGTATTTT.

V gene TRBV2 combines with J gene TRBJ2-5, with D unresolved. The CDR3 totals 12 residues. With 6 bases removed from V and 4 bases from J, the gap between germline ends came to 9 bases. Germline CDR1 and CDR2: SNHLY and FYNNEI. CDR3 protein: CASRRLGETQYF. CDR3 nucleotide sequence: TGTGCCAGCAGAAGACTGGGAGAGACCCAGTACTTC.

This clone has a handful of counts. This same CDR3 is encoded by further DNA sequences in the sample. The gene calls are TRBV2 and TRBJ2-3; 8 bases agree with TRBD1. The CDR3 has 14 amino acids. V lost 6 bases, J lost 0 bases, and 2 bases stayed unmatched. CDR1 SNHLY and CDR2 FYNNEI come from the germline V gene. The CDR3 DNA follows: TGTGCCAGCAGCCGGGACAGGAGCACAGATACGCAGTATTTT. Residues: CASSRDRSTDTQYF.

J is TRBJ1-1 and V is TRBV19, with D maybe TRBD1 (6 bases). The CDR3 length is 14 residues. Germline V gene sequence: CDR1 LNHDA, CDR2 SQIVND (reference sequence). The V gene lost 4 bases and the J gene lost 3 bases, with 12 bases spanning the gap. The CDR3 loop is CASSTTGLDTEAFF. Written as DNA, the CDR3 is TGTGCCAGTAGTACGACAGGTCTGGACACTGAAGCTTTCTTT.